The source of this T cell receptor (beta chain) is a study of T-cell memory formation after mild COVID-19. TCRdb analysed the 5' RACE reads with MiXCR anew, one entry per CDR3 protein. There are around 160,000 distinct CDR3 sequences in the sample; around a tenth occur only once, and 3% to 4% lies in the top ten. Germline assignment: CDR1 MGHRA and CDR2 YSYEKL. The ends lost 6 bases at V and 7 bases at J; junction bases unmatched: 7. The CDR3 has 15 amino acids. This chain connects TRBV4-1 to TRBJ1-6; TRBD1 matches 9 bases. The receptor's source is a young man who had mild COVID-19 (a few samples of this study predate the infection). Cell type and time point are not known. Source material: PBMCs or a T cell subset sorted from them (not recorded which). The CDR3 protein is CASRSPGQGNSPLHF. The CDR3 coding sequence is TGCGCCAGCAGGTCACCCGGACAGGGGAATTCACCCCTCCACTTT.